The count of the clone carrying this T cell receptor beta chain is one. Antigen: not known. Second-dose recipients at about 4 or about 12 weeks were treated as one pooled group. The data are from a study of T cell responses to AZD1222 COVID-19 vaccine. Findings of the study overall: Dominant at 160-218 and 743-854, vaccine-associated CD4 TCRs also spanned spike.

The method was immunoSEQ multiplex PCR; TCRdb's version includes in-frame clones alone and lacks a portion of them. The profile shows roughly 200,000 clones, approximately 89% of them singletons. The sample was peripheral blood, taken 28 days after the second AZD1222 dose. This sequence originates from an adult who received the AZD1222 COVID-19 vaccine.

The CDR3 coding sequence is TGTGCCAGCATGGAATTCGGGACAGCGAACACTGAAGCTTTCTTT. Protein: CASMEFGTANTEAFF. The chain uses TRBV11-3 and TRBJ1-1; 7 bases are a match to TRBD1. V trimming: 7 bases; J trimming: 1 base; junction bases outside the gene matches: 9. From germline, CDR1 is SGHNT and CDR2 YENEEA. The CDR3 length is 15 residues.